The rows below give T cell receptor beta chains drawn from one sample of a study of T cell repertoires in cytomegalovirus infection. TCRdb passed the reads through MiXCR, listing each CDR3 protein once. The repertoire holds 400,000 or so distinct CDR3 sequences, roughly a third seen once, with approximately 13% in the top ten. The specimen sequenced was PBMCs. Receptor source: a human donor in good health (CMV status not recorded). Some clones in this sample may be carry-over from other donors' samples. The CDR3 runs from the conserved cysteine through the conserved F or W. D genes are given only for firm matches.

>.|TRBJ1-5|TRBV12-3/TRBV12-4
CASSPLLASNQPQHF
>.|TRBJ2-1|TRBV24-1
CATSDRLSYNEQFF
>TRBD1|TRBJ1-4|TRBV18
CASSRGQGLLSTNEKLFF
>.|TRBJ2-1|TRBV7-2
CASSLATQGSDEQFF
>.|TRBJ1-1|TRBV6-1
CASIPGGAEAFF
>TRBD2|TRBJ2-5|TRBV7-2
CASSRIAGGQETQYF
>TRBD1|TRBJ2-7|TRBV5-4
CASSQPDRITYEQYF
>TRBD2|TRBJ2-1|TRBV7-9
CASSLAGGTSRYEQFF
>.|TRBJ1-2|TRBV28
CASSLGQKANYGYTF
>TRBD1|TRBJ2-6|TRBV18
CASSLLSGQGAAGANVLTF
>.|TRBJ1-1|TRBV15
CATSRDHTNTEAFF
>.|TRBJ1-1|TRBV7-8
CASSPSGVEALF
>.|TRBJ1-5|TRBV7-2
CASSLGMYQPQHF
>.|TRBJ1-2|TRBV11-2
CASSPRDGYTF
>.|TRBJ2-5|TRBV4-3
CASSHGEQTQETQYF
>TRBD2|TRBJ2-7|TRBV7-8
CASSATSGGARSHEQYF
>.|TRBJ2-2|TRBV15
CATRRFGGTGELFF
>.|TRBJ1-2|TRBV7-9
CASSSTETGYTF
>.|TRBJ1-1|TRBV27
CASSELGGLNTEAFF
>.|TRBJ2-7|TRBV19
CASSTRRTAPPYEQYF
>.|TRBJ2-3|TRBV6-1
CASSPGTSTDTQYF
>.|TRBJ1-5|TRBV5-1
CASSVGHGNQPQHF
>TRBD2|TRBJ2-1|TRBV6-2/TRBV6-3
CASSPGLYNEQFF
>TRBD1|TRBJ2-1|TRBV5-1
CASSFRTGTAYTEQLF
>.|TRBJ2-5|TRBV7-6
CASRPGLQETQYF
>.|TRBJ2-7|TRBV27
CASRRDGYTYEQYF
>.|TRBJ2-1|TRBV20-1
CSAWILGDSYNEQFF
>.|TRBJ2-1|TRBV19
CASSAPPAMYNEQFF
>.|TRBJ1-1|TRBV6-6
CASSPDRPTEAFF
>.|TRBJ2-2|TRBV7-5
CISVPELGTTPENTGELFF
>.|TRBJ2-1|TRBV7-6
CASSQGTGLYNEQFF
>.|TRBJ1-5|TRBV19
CASTPQGNQPQHF
>TRBD2|TRBJ2-2|TRBV7-2
CASRRRGGGPFANTGELFF
>.|TRBJ1-6|TRBV6-6
CASRYTQNLHF
>.|TRBJ2-1|TRBV6-5
CASSYSGLDGGEFF
>TRBD1|TRBJ2-1|TRBV7-9
CASSLVRGQDEQFF
>TRBD2|TRBJ2-1|TRBV5-1
CASSSGTSGLNEQFF